These T cell receptor beta chains were read from a single sample in a study of blood T cells in healthy people across ages. TCRdb reprocessed the 5' RACE reads with MiXCR, giving one entry per CDR3 protein. In the table there are over a million distinct CDR3 sequences, roughly 40% of which are singletons. The sample was blood. The receptors come from a woman younger than 30 in good health. Each CDR3 is given with its conserved first and last residue. Each record gives: V gene, CDR3 protein.

v_gene: TRBV4-1; CDR3aa: CASSRGLGVDEQFF
v_gene: TRBV28; CDR3aa: CASTPGGGYTF
v_gene: TRBV12-3/TRBV12-4; CDR3aa: CASTYSGSALRAKNIQYF
v_gene: TRBV3-1; CDR3aa: CASSQDAGGGSPLHF
v_gene: TRBV30; CDR3aa: CAWSVRSCNEQYF
v_gene: TRBV7-2; CDR3aa: CASSPAGVTDTQYF
v_gene: TRBV7-3; CDR3aa: CASSRRGREVHYGYTF
v_gene: TRBV20-1; CDR3aa: CSASKGGSGGELFF
v_gene: TRBV20-1; CDR3aa: CSAASTDTQYF
v_gene: TRBV20-1; CDR3aa: CSAEDRGSDTQDF
v_gene: TRBV5-1; CDR3aa: CASTQGDSGEKLFF
v_gene: TRBV29-1; CDR3aa: CSVSSGTTEAFF
v_gene: TRBV7-3; CDR3aa: CASSLQGGTFGNEQYF
v_gene: TRBV6-5; CDR3aa: CASSYGWQGRQETQYF
v_gene: TRBV29-1; CDR3aa: CSVPQGSYEQYF
v_gene: TRBV3-1; CDR3aa: CASSQDRRTSGYQETQYF
v_gene: TRBV4-2; CDR3aa: CASSQDLLLMNTEAFF
v_gene: TRBV7-9; CDR3aa: CASSAAGPYTDTQYF
v_gene: TRBV20-1; CDR3aa: CSVTSRGGEQYF
v_gene: TRBV3-1; CDR3aa: CASSPRGVANTGELFF
v_gene: TRBV2; CDR3aa: CASSTGTSLKIGEQFF
v_gene: TRBV5-1; CDR3aa: CASSLLAEPIYQETQYF
v_gene: TRBV20-1; CDR3aa: CSANAPFLQETQYF
v_gene: TRBV12-3/TRBV12-4; CDR3aa: CASSRGAKWTDTQYF
v_gene: TRBV18; CDR3aa: CASSPSQENQPQHF
v_gene: TRBV3-1; CDR3aa: CASSQRDGSWGEQYF
v_gene: TRBV2; CDR3aa: CASSGAGSVRETQYF
v_gene: TRBV6-1; CDR3aa: CASRGTGLDIQYF
v_gene: TRBV3-1; CDR3aa: CASSQDSTGRYYEQYF
v_gene: TRBV20-1; CDR3aa: CSARRRGYNEQYF
v_gene: TRBV5-6; CDR3aa: CASSLIPGQGYNSPLHF
v_gene: TRBV3-1; CDR3aa: CAARGLAGNEQYF
v_gene: TRBV6-5; CDR3aa: CASSYSPSVDTQYF
v_gene: TRBV4-1; CDR3aa: CASSQVLAGGPYNEQYF
v_gene: TRBV5-5; CDR3aa: CASSLRAQYRDNEQFF
v_gene: TRBV20-1; CDR3aa: CSASGSGASGTGELFF
v_gene: TRBV5-1; CDR3aa: CASSKEPGGVSTDTQYF
v_gene: TRBV20-1; CDR3aa: CSARDETVNSYEQYF
v_gene: TRBV20-1; CDR3aa: CSARGNQAGEYF
v_gene: TRBV12-3/TRBV12-4; CDR3aa: CASSLAEGLARDEQYF
v_gene: TRBV20-1; CDR3aa: CSARDRSGGSYEQYF
v_gene: TRBV20-1; CDR3aa: CSASAVVTSGTNEQFF
v_gene: TRBV28; CDR3aa: CASSRKGGELFF
v_gene: TRBV20-1; CDR3aa: CSARVIGQTTGELFF
v_gene: TRBV29-1; CDR3aa: CSVEDVARQETQYF
v_gene: TRBV7-2; CDR3aa: CASSPSRPYNEQFF
v_gene: TRBV27; CDR3aa: CASSPLGAGVYGYTF
v_gene: TRBV9; CDR3aa: CASTPRQGANSPLHF
v_gene: TRBV4-2; CDR3aa: CASSNSGGATDTQYF
v_gene: TRBV4-2; CDR3aa: CASSQDTGARGYTF